This note documents a single TCR beta chain sequence. What it recognizes is unknown. TCRdb re-processed the PCR reads through MiXCR. Here the sample spans fewer than 30,000 clones, approximately 15% being singletons. No patient had received any treatment before thyroid surgery. With V trimmed by 6 bases and J by 13 bases, 12 bases remained unmatched. Germline values: CDR1 DFQATT, CDR2 SNEGSKA (reference sequence). The CDR3 runs to 12 residues. This sample is part of a study of metastatic and nonmetastatic thyroid tumors. Findings and limits, study-wide: The study reportedly found significantly higher TCR beta diversity in malignant thyroid tumors than benign nodules, in blood and tumor.

Specimen: blood. This rearrangement joins TRBV20-1 to TRBJ2-1; 7 bases line up with TRBD2. This TCR was sampled from a female donor with papillary thyroid cancer or a benign thyroid nodule (not recorded which). Some clones in this sample may be carry-over from other donors' samples. The CDR3 DNA reads TGCAGTGCCCCGGGGAGGGGCGGTTATCAGTTCTTC. It translates to CSAPGRGGYQFF.